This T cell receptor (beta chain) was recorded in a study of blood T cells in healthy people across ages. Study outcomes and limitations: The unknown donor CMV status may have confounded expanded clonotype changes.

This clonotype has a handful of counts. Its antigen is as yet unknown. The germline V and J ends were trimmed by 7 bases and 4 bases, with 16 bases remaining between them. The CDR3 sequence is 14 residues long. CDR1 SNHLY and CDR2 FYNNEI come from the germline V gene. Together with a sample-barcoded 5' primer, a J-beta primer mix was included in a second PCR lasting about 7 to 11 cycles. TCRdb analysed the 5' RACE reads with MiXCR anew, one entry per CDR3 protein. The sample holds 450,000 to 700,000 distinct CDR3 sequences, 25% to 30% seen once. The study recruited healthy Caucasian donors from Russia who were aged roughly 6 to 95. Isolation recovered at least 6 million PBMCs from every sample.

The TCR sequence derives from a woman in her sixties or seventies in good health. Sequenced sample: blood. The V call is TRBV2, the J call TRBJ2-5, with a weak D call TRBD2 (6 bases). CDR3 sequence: CASIRGTRIETQYF. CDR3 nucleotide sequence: TGTGCCAGCATCCGGGGGACCAGAATAGAGACCCAGTACTTC.